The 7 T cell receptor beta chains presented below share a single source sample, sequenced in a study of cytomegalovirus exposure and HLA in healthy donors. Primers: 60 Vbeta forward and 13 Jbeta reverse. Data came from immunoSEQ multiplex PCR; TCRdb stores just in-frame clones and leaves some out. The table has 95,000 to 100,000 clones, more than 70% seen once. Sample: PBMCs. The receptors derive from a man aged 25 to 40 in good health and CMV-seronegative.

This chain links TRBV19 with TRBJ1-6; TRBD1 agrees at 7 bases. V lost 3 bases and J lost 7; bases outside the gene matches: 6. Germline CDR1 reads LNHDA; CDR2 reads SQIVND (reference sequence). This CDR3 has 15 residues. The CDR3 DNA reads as TGTGCCAGTAGTATTAGAGGGGGCCGCAATTCACCCCTCCACTTT. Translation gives CASSIRGGRNSPLHF.

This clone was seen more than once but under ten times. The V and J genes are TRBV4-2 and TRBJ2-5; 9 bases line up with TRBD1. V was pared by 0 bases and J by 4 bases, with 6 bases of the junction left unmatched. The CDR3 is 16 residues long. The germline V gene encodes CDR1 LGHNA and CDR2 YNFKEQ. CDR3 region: CASSQEGQGTGETQYF. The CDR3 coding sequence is TGTGCCAGCAGCCAAGAGGGACAGGGAACGGGAGAGACCCAGTACTTC.

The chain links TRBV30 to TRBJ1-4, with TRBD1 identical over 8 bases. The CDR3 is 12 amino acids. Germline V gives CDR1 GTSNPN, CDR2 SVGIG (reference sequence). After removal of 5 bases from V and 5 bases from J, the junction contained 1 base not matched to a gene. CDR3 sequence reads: CAWGQGNEKLFF. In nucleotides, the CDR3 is TGTGCCTGGGGACAGGGAAATGAAAAACTGTTTTTT.

CDR3 region: CASSFSYGNTEAFF. The DNA for the CDR3 is TGTGCCAGCAGTTTTAGTTACGGGAACACTGAAGCTTTCTTT. This chain joins TRBV28 and TRBJ1-1; no clear D gene. Germline V gene lookup returns CDR1 MDHEN and CDR2 SYDVKM. The CDR3 contains 14 residues. V was pared by 3 bases and J by 1 base, with 9 bases between.

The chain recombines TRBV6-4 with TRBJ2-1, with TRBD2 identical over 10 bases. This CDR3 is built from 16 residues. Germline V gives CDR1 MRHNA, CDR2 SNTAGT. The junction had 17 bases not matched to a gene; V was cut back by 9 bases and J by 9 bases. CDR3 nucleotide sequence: TGTGCCAGGGACGAAAACCTCGGGACTAGCGATTGTGAGCAGTTCTTC. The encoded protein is CARDENLGTSDCEQFF.

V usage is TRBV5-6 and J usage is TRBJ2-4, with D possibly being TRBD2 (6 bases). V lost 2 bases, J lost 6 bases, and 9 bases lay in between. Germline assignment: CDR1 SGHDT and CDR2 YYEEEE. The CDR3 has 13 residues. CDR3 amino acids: CASSFAGSNIQYF. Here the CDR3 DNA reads TGTGCCAGCAGCTTCGCGGGGTCAAACATTCAGTACTTC.

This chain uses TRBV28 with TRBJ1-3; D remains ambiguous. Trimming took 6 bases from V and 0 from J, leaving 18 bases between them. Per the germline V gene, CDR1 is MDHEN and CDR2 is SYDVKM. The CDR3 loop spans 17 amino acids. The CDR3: CASSSPGRGGSGNTIYF. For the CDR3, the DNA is TGTGCCAGCAGCTCCCCCGGTCGGGGAGGCTCTGGAAACACCATATATTTT. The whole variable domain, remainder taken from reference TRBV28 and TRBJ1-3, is DVKVTQSSRYLVKRTGEKVFLECVQDMDHENMFWYRQDPGLGLRLIYFSYDVKMKEKGDIPEGYSVSREKKERFSLILESASTNQTSMYLCASSSPGRGGSGNTIYFGEGSWLTVV.